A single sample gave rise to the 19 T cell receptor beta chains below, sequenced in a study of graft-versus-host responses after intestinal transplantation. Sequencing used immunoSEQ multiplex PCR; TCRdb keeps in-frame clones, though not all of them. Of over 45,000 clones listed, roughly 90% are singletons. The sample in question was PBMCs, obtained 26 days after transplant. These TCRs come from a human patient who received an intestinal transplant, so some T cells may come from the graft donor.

CDR3 region: CASSLVSRGAGDNEQFF. The CDR3 region has the DNA TGTGCCAGCAGCTTAGTCTCCAGGGGCGCGGGTGACAATGAGCAGTTCTTC. V usage is TRBV11-2 and J usage is TRBJ2-1, with D possibly matching TRBD1 (6 bases). The length of the CDR3 is 17 residues. Germline CDR1 reads SGHAT; CDR2 reads FQNNGV. V was cut by 1 base and J by 5 bases, with 18 bases left in between. Complete variable domain (other parts from reference TRBV11-2 and TRBJ2-1): EAGVAQSPRYKIIEKRQSVAFWCNPISGHATLYWYQQILGQGPKLLIQFQNNGVVDDSQLPKDRFSAERLKGVDSTLKIQPAKLEDSAVYLCASSLVSRGAGDNEQFFGPGTRLTVL.

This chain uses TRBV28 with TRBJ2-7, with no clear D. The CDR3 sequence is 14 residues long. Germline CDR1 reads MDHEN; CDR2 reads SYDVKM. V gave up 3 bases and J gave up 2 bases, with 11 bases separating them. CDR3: CASSFSVKAYEQYF. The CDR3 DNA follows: TGTGCCAGCAGTTTTTCGGTGAAAGCCTACGAGCAGTACTTC.

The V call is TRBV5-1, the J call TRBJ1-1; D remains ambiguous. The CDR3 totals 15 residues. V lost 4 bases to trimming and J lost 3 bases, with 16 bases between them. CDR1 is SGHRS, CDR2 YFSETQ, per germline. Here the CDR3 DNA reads TGCGCCAGCAGCCCGGGGTGGGTGGAGGACACTGAAGCTTTCTTT. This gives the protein CASSPGWVEDTEAFF.

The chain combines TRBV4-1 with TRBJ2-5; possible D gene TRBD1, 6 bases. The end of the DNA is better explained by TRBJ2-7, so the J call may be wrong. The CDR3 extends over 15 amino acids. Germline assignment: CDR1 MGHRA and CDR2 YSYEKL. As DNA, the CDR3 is TGCGCCAGCAGCCCCCGGGGCAGGGGTACCTACGAGCAGTACTTC. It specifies CASSPRGRGTYEQYF.

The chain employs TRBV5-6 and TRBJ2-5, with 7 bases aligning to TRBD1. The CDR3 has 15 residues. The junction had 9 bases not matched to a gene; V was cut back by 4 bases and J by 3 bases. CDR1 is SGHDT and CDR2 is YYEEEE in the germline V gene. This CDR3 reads CASSPYTGVEETQYF. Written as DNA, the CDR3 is TGTGCCAGCAGCCCTTATACAGGGGTCGAAGAGACCCAGTACTTC.

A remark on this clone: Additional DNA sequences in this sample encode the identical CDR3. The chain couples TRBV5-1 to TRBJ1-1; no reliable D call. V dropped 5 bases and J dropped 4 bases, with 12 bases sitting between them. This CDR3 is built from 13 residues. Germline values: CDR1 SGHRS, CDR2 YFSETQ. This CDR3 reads CASSVEISTEAFF. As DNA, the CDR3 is TGCGCCAGCAGTGTTGAGATCTCCACTGAAGCTTTCTTT. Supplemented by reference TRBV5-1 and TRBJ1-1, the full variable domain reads KAGVTQTPRYLIKTRGQQVTLSCSPISGHRSVSWYQQTPGQGLQFLFEYFSETQRNKGNFPGRFSGRQFSNSRSEMNVSTLELGDSALYLCASSVEISTEAFFGQGTRLTVV.

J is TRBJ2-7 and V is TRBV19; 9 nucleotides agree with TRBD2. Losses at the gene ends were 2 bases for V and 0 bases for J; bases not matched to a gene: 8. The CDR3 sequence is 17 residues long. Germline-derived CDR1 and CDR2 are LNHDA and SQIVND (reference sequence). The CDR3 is CASSISLAGFYSYEQYF. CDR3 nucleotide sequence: TGTGCCAGTAGTATAAGCCTAGCGGGGTTTTACTCCTACGAGCAGTACTTC. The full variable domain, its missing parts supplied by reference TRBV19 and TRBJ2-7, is DGGITQSPKYLFRKEGQNVTLSCEQNLNHDAMYWYRQDPGQGLRLIYYSQIVNDFQKGDIAEGYSVSREKKESFPLTVTSAQKNPTAFYLCASSISLAGFYSYEQYFGPGTRLTVT.

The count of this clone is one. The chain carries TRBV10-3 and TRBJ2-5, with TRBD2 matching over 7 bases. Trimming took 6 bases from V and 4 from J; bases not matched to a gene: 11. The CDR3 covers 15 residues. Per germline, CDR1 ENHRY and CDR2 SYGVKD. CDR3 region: CAIRTRDYEAETQYF. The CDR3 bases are TGTGCCATCAGGACTCGGGACTACGAGGCAGAGACCCAGTACTTC.

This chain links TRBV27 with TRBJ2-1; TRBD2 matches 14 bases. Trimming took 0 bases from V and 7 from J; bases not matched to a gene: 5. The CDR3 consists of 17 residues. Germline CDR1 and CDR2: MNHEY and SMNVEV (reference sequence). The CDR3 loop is CASSLSNGLAGGNEQFF. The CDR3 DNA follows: TGTGCCAGCAGTTTATCGAATGGACTAGCGGGGGGTAATGAGCAGTTCTTC.

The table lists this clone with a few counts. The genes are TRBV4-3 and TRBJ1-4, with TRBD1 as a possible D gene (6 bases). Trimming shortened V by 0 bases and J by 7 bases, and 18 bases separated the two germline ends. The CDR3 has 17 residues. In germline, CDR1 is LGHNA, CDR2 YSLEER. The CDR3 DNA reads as TGCGCCAGCAGCCAAGACCGGTCGGGGGGCAATGGTGAAAAACTGTTTTTT. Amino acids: CASSQDRSGGNGEKLFF.

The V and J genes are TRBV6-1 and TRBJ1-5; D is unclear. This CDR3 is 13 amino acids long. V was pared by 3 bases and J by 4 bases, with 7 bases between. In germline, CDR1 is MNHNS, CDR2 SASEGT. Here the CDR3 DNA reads TGTGCCAGCAGTGAGACATTGAATCAGCCCCAGCATTTT. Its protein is CASSETLNQPQHF.

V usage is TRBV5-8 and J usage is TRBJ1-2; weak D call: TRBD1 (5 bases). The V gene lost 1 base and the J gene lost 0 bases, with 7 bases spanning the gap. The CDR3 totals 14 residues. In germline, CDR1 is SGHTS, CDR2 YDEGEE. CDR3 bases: TGTGCCAGCAGCTTGTCGACAGCTAACTATGGCTACACCTTC. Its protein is CASSLSTANYGYTF.

CDR3 residues: CASSLRGTVYEQYF. The CDR3 nucleotides read TGTGCCAGCAGTTTAAGGGGGACGGTCTACGAGCAGTACTTC. The chain couples TRBV27 to TRBJ2-7, with a possible D match to TRBD1 (6 bases). The CDR3 has 14 residues. With 2 bases removed from V and 3 bases from J, the gap between germline ends came to 11 bases. The germline V gene encodes CDR1 MNHEY and CDR2 SMNVEV (reference sequence).

CDR3 nucleotides: TGTGCCAGCAGTTTAAGGGCGGGAGAAGCTTCCCACGAGCAGTACTTC. Amino acid sequence: CASSLRAGEASHEQYF. The V call is TRBV27, the J call TRBJ2-7, with 7 positions matching TRBD2. In germline, CDR1 is MNHEY, CDR2 SMNVEV (reference sequence). With V trimmed by 2 bases and J by 5 bases, 12 bases remained unmatched. The CDR3 covers 16 residues.

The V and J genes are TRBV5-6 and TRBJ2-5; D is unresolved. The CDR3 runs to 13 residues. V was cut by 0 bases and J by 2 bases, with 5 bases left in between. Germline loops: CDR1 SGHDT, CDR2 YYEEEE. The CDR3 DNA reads TGTGCCAGCAGCTTGGGACAACAAGAGACCCAGTACTTC. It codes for CASSLGQQETQYF. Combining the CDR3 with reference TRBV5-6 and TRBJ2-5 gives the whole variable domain DAGVTQSPTHLIKTRGQQVTLRCSPKSGHDTVSWYQQALGQGPQFIFQYYEEEERQRGNFPDRFSGHQFPNYSSELNVNALLLGDSALYLCASSLGQQETQYFGPGTRLLVL.

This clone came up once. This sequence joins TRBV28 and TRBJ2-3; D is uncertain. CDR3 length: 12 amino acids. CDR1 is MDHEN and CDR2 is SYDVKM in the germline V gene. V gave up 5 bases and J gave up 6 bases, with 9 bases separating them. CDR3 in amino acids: CASSPSRDTQYF. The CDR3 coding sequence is TGTGCCAGCAGTCCTTCGAGGGATACGCAGTATTTT.

The DNA for the CDR3 is TGTGCCAGCAGCTTTACGGCGGGATTCGATACGCAGTATTTT. It yields the protein CASSFTAGFDTQYF. The chain links TRBV5-4 to TRBJ2-3, with D perhaps matching TRBD2 (6 bases). CDR1 SGHNT and CDR2 YYREEE come from the germline V gene (reference sequence). This CDR3 has 14 amino acids. V lost 2 bases, J lost 6 bases, and 13 bases lay in between.

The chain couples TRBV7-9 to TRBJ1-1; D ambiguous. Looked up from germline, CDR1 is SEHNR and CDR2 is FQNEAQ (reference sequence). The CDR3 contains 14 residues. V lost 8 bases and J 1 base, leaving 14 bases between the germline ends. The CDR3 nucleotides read TGTGCCAGCGGTGGCTCCGATGGGAACACTGAAGCTTTCTTT. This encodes CASGGSDGNTEAFF. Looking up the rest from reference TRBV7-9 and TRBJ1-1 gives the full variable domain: DTGVSQNPRHKITKRGQNVTFRCDPISEHNRLYWYRQTLGQGPEFLTYFQNEAQLEKSRLLSDRFSAERPKGSFSTLEIQRTEQGDSAMYLCASGGSDGNTEAFFGQGTRLTVV.

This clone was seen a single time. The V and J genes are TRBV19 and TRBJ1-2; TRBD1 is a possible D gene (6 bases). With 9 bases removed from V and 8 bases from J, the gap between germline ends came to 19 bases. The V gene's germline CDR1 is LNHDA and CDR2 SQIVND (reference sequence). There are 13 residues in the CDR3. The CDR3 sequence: CASRQHRARGYTF. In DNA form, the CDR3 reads TGTGCCAGCAGGCAACACAGGGCTCGGGGCTACACCTTC. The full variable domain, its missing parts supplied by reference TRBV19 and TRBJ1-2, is DGGITQSPKYLFRKEGQNVTLSCEQNLNHDAMYWYRQDPGQGLRLIYYSQIVNDFQKGDIAEGYSVSREKKESFPLTVTSAQKNPTAFYLCASRQHRARGYTFGSGTRLTVV.